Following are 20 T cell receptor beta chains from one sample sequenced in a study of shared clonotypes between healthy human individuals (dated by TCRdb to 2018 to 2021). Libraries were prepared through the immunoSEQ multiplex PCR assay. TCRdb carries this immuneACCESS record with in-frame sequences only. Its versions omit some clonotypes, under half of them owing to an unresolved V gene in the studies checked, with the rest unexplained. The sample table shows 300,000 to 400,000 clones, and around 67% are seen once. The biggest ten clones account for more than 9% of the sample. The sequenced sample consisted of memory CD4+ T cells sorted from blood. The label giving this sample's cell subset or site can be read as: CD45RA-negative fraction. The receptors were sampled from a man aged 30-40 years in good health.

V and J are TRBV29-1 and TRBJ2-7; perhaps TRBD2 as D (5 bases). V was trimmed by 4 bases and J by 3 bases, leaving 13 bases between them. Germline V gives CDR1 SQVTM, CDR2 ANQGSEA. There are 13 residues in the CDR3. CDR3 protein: CSVGGPTHYEQYF. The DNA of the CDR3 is TGCAGCGTTGGCGGGCCTACCCACTACGAGCAGTACTTC.

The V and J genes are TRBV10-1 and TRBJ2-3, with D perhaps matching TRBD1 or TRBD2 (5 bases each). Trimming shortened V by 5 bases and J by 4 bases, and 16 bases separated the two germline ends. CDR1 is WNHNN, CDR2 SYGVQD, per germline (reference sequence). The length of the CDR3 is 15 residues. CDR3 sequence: CASSPGGPDADTQYF. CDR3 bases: TGCGCCAGCAGTCCTGGGGGTCCTGACGCAGATACGCAGTATTTT.

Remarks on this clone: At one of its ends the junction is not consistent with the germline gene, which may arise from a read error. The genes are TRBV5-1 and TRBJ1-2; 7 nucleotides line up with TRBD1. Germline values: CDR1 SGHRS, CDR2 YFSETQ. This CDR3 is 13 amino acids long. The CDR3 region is CAGSRDSPLGYTF. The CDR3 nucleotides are TGCGCCGGCAGCCGGGACAGCCCCTTAGGCTACACCTTC.

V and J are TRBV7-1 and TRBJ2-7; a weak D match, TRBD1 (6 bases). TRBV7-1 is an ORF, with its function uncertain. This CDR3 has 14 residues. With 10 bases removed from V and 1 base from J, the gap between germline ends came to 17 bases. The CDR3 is CATASQGGSYEQYF. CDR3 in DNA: TGTGCCACCGCATCACAGGGTGGATCCTACGAGCAGTACTTC.

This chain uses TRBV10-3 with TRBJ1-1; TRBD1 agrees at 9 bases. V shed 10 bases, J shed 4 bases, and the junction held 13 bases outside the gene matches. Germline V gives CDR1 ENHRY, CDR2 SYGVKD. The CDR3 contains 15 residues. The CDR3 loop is CATNRGQGIPTEAFF. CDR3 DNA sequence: TGTGCCACCAATCGGGGACAGGGTATACCCACTGAAGCTTTCTTT.

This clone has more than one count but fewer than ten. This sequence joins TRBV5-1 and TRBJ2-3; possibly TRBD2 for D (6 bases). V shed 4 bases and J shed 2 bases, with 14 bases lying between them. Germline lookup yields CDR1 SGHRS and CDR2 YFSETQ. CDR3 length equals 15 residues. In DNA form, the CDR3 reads TGCGCCAGCAGCCGGGACTGGAGGGACACAGATACGCAGTATTTT. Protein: CASSRDWRDTDTQYF.

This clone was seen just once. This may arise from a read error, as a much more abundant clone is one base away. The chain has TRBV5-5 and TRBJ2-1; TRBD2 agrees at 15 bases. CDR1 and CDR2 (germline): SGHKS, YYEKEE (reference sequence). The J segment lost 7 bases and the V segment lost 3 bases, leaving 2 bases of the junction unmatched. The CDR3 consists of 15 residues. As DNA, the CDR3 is TGTGCCAGCAGCTCCGGGACTAGCGGGAGGAATGAGCAGTTCTTC. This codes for CASSSGTSGRNEQFF.

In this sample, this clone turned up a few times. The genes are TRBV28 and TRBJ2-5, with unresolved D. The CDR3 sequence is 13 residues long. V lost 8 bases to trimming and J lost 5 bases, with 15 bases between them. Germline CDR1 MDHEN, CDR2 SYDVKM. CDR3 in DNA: TGTGCCAGCCAACTACCCGCCGCGGAGACCCAGTACTTC. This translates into CASQLPAAETQYF.

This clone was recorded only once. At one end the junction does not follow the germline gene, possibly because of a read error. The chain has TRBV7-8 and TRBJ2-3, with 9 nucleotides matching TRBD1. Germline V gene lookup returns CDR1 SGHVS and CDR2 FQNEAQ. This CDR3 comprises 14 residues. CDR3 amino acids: CASKTGTGSTEVYF. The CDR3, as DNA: TGTGCTAGCAAGACCGGGACAGGGAGTACGGAGGTGTATTTT.

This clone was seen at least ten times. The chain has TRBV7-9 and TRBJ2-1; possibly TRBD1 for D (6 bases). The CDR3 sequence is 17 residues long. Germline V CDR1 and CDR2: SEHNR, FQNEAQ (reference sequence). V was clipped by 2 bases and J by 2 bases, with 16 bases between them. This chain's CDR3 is CASSLFRGGYTYNEQFF. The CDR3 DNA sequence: TGTGCCAGCAGCTTATTCAGGGGCGGTTATACCTACAATGAGCAGTTCTTC.

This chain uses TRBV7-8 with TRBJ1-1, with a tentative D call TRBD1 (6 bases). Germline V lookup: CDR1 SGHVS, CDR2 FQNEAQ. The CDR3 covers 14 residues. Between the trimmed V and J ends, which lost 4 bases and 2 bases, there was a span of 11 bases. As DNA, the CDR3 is TGTGCCAGCAGCTCACAGGGCTTTAACACTGAAGCTTTCTTT. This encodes CASSSQGFNTEAFF.

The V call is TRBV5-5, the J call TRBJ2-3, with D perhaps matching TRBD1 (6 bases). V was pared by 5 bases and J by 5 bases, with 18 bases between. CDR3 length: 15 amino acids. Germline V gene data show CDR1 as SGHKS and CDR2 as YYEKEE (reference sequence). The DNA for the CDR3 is TGTGCCAGCAGTATGGGGGCCCTAGGGATAGATACGCAGTATTTT. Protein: CASSMGALGIDTQYF.

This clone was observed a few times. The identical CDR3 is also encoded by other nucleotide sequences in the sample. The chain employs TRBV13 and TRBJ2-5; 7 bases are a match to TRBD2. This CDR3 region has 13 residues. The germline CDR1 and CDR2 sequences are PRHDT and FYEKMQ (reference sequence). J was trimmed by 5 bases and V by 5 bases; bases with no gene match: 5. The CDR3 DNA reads TGTGCCAGCAGCGGCCCAGCGGGGGAGACCCAGTACTTC. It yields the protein CASSGPAGETQYF.

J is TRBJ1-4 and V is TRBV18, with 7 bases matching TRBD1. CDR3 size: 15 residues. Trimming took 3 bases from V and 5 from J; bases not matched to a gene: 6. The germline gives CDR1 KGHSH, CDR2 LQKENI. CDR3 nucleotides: TGTGCCAGCTCACCCATGACAGGGACCAATGAAAAACTGTTTTTT. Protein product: CASSPMTGTNEKLFF.

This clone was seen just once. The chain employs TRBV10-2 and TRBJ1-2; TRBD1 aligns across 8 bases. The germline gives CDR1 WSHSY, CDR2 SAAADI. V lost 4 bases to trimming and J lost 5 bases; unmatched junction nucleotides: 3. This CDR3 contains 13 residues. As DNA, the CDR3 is TGCGCCAGCAGTGCGCGACAGGGGTATGGCTACACCTTC. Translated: CASSARQGYGYTF.

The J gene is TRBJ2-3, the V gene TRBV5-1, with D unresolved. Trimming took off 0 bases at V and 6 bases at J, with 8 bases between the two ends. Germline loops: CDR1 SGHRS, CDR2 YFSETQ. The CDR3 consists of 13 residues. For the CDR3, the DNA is TGCGCCAGCAGCTTGGCCTCCGGGGATACGCAGTATTTT. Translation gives CASSLASGDTQYF.

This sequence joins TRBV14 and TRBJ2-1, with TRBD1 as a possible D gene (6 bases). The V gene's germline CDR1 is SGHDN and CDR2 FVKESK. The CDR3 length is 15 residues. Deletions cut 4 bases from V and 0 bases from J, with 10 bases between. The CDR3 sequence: CASSRTGFSYNEQFF. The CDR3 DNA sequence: TGTGCCAGCAGCCGAACAGGGTTCTCCTACAATGAGCAGTTCTTC.

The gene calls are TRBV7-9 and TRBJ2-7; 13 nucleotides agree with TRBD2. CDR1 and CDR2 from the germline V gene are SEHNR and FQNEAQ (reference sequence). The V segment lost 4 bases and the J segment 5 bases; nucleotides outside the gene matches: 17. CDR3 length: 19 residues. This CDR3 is CASSYPGLAGAPLVDEQYF. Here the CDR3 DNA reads TGTGCCAGCAGCTACCCTGGACTAGCGGGGGCGCCCCTGGTCGACGAGCAGTACTTC.

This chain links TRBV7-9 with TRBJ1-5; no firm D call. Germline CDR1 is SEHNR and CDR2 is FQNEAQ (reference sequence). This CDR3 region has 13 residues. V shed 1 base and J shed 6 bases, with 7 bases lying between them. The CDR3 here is CASSLVGAQPQHF. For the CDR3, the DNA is TGTGCCAGCAGCTTAGTAGGAGCTCAGCCCCAGCATTTT.

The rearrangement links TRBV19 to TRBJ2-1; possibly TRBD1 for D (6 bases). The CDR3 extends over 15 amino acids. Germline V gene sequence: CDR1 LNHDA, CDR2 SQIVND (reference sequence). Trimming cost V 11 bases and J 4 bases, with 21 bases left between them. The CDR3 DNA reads TGTGCCTCAATGGGGCGGCAGGGGCATTACAATGAGCAGTTCTTC. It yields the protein CASMGRQGHYNEQFF.